This TCR beta chain is drawn from a study of T-cell memory formation after mild COVID-19 (dated by TCRdb to 2020 to 2022). Some background on the complete study: Most TCR sequence clusters were specific to one of the two donors. T-cell clones expanding and contracting after mild COVID-19 in two donors were tracked by longitudinal TCRalpha and TCRbeta repertoire sequencing. The cohort was made up of two young adult volunteers, one female and one male, who were previously healthy.

Sequenced on an Illumina NovaSeq 6000. TCRalpha and TCRbeta cDNA libraries were built by 5'RACE with constant-segment primers, adding sample barcodes and unique molecular identifiers. Trizol reagent was used to extract RNA from every sample. The libraries were amplified in two PCR steps, and the second step added a second sample barcode and Illumina TruSeq adapters. Libraries were sequenced on an Illumina NovaSeq with 2 x 150 bp paired-end reads. Turning to the authors' computational methods: The reads were demultiplexed and collapsed into UMI-guided consensus sequences using migec v1.2.7. Using mixcr v2.1.11, UMI consensuses were aligned to TRA and TRB V and J templates and then assembled into clonotypes. A clonotype was counted as expanded or contracted only if both edgeR and NoisET called the change significant, with noise models trained on biological replicates. For edgeR calls, a false discovery rate-adjusted p below 0.01 and a log2 fold-change threshold of 1 were applied. PCA with hierarchical clustering of max-normalized trajectories of the 1000 most abundant clonotypes was used as exploratory dynamics analysis. Each responding clone was given a CD4 or CD8 phenotype based on the CD4+ and CD8+ repertoires, which had been sequenced separately. Starting from the raw public reads, TCRdb applied fastp trimming at Q25, assembled clones with MiXCR and retained in-frame beta chains. Identical CDR3 protein sequences are pooled into one entry, listed with their most common genes and DNA. These V and J calls are TCRdb output, not the study's own analysis. Across this sample there are about 560,000 distinct CDR3 sequences, with roughly 22% seen only once. About 8.7% of the sample is taken by the ten largest.

General conclusions and limits of the study: Contracting CD4+ clones appeared mostly in the CM and EM memory subsets, whereas CD8+ clones were enriched in EMRA. The study covered only a couple of mild cases, and larger cohorts including severe cases with pre-infection samples were considered necessary. SARS-CoV-2 specificity was not confirmed for the second-wave clones peaking on day 37. Some responding clones were detected in pre-infection memory, suggesting pre-existing cross-reactive memory T cells joined the SARS-CoV-2 response. From day 15 to 85, contracting clones showed balanced CD4/CD8 phenotypes, whereas a second wave of clones that expanded from day 15 to 37 leaned towards CD4+.

Ficoll-Paque density gradient centrifugation was used to isolate PBMCs. This clonotype has just a few counts. Its binding antigen is unknown. No much larger clone is present one base from it, and per-base qualities are unavailable. CDR1 and CDR2, per the germline V gene, are MNHEY and SVGAGI. The CDR3 contains 12 residues, cysteine and phenylalanine counted. Just the 36-base CDR3 DNA is kept, in frame starting at base 1. V trim: 6 bases; J trim: 6 bases; unmatched bases: 4. Source material: PBMCs or a T cell subset sorted from them (not recorded which). The sequence was obtained from an adult woman who had mild COVID-19 (a few samples of this study predate the infection). The sample titles of this study are shuffled in the database, so cell type and time point are left out; the donor was told from shared clones. The receptor chain draws on TRBV6-5 and TRBJ1-2; 7 central nucleotides agree with TRBD1. The CDR3 loop reads CASSRQGHGYTF. The DNA reads as follows: TGTGCCAGCAGCCGACAGGGCCATGGCTACACCTTC.